Listed below are T cell receptor beta chains from one sample, sequenced in a study of shared T cell receptors in the human thymus. Profiled with immunoSEQ multiplex PCR; TCRdb holds only in-frame clones, not every one. Of 500,000 to 750,000 clones listed, 85% to 90% were seen once; the top ten hold about 0.01%. The same specimen was also included in a second study, on human thymus T cells.

The sample taken for sequencing was thymocytes. The receptors shown here come from a boy under three years old with a congenital heart defect. Both conserved end residues are part of each CDR3. A D gene is named only where the DNA matches it firmly. Clone sizes are given selectively: once, few, many, or a class where the clone is expanded.

j_gene | d_gene | abundance | v_gene | CDR3aa | CDR3nt
TRBJ1-3 | TRBD1 | . | TRBV6-5 | CASSSRQGLSGNTIYF | TGTGCCAGCAGTTCCCGACAGGGCTTGAGCGGAAACACCATATATTTT
TRBJ1-1 | . | . | TRBV19 | CASSIRTGASEAFF | TGTGCCAGTAGTATAAGAACAGGTGCGTCTGAAGCTTTCTTT
TRBJ2-3 | . | . | TRBV7-3 | CASSASTRASTDTQYF | TGTGCCAGCAGCGCGTCGACTAGGGCGAGCACAGATACGCAGTATTTT
TRBJ2-5 | TRBD1 | . | TRBV27 | CASSLGTGETQYF | TGTGCCAGCAGTTTAGGGACAGGAGAGACCCAGTACTTC
TRBJ2-1 | TRBD2 | once | TRBV14 | CASSQDLTSGSPRFF | TGTGCCAGCAGCCAAGATCTGACTAGCGGGAGCCCCCGGTTCTTC
TRBJ1-2 | . | once | TRBV11-3 | CASSLGGLGGYTF | TGTGCCAGCAGCTTAGGGGGGCTAGGAGGCTACACCTTC
TRBJ2-3 | TRBD2 | . | TRBV2 | CASGVGTSGPHGTDTQYF | TGTGCCAGCGGGGTAGGGACTAGCGGTCCACACGGCACAGATACGCAGTATTTT
TRBJ2-3 | TRBD2 | . | TRBV5-6 | CASSTSGRARADTQYF | TGTGCCAGCAGTACTAGCGGGAGGGCCCGCGCAGATACGCAGTATTTT
TRBJ2-1 | TRBD2 | . | TRBV14 | CASSQLQRERNNEQFF | TGTGCCAGCAGCCAATTACAGCGGGAGCGGAACAATGAGCAGTTCTTC
TRBJ2-7 | TRBD2 | . | TRBV5-4 | CASSLVGPGLAAPPLYEQYF | TGTGCCAGCAGCTTGGTTGGCCCGGGACTAGCGGCCCCCCCCCTCTACGAGCAGTACTTC
TRBJ2-3 | . | . | TRBV6-4 | CASSSQVSGTDTQYF | TGTGCCAGCAGTTCCCAGGTCTCTGGCACAGATACGCAGTATTTT
TRBJ2-7 | . | . | TRBV30 | CAWSVAGQDYEQYF | TGTGCCTGGAGTGTAGCGGGACAGGATTACGAGCAGTACTTC
TRBJ2-3 | TRBD2 | . | TRBV28 | CASSHPLAASTDTQYF | TGTGCCAGCAGTCATCCCCTAGCGGCCAGCACAGATACGCAGTATTTT
TRBJ1-1 | TRBD1 | . | TRBV7-9 | CASSPHRGRRTEAFF | TGTGCCAGCAGCCCTCACAGGGGGCGACGGACTGAAGCTTTCTTT
TRBJ1-5 | . | . | TRBV27 | CASSLGQLQPQHF | TGTGCCAGCAGTTTAGGACAGCTACAGCCCCAGCATTTT